This T cell receptor (beta chain) was sequenced for a study of cytomegalovirus exposure and HLA in healthy donors (dated by TCRdb to 2016 to 2017). Describing the broader study: According to an earlier analysis of a few hundred of the donors, about 179 million T cells yielded roughly 100 million unique TCR beta sequences and less than 300 Gb of sequence data. Donor age, sex, ethnicity and CMV serostatus were compiled together with the repertoire data. Along with the approximately 650-subject first cohort, a separate validation cohort of around 110 different subjects was used. About 5 DR-DQ haplotypes were handled as single units for association and clustering, since linkage in the cohort was strong. The study aimed to test whether signatures of past pathogen exposure could be identified by cataloging public T cell receptors. Typing coverage varied by locus: roughly 620-640 donors for A, B, C, DRB1 and DQB1; roughly 510 for DQA1; around 610 for DPA1; roughly 450 for DPB1. An early release that covered 640 HLA-typed donors contained around 330 gigabases of sequencing data and 70 million to 100 million unique TCR sequences. The later analysis used no new phenotypic data to find candidate immune exposures, relying instead on TCR beta sequences and their occurrence across donors. In a later analysis, previously published TCR beta repertoires from 666 donors were re-analyzed and high-resolution HLA genotyping was added so that TCR occurrence patterns could be studied. Every discovery cohort repertoire had been produced on one sequencing platform. HLA typing covered class I and class II loci at four-digit resolution. High-throughput TCR immunosequencing, statistical association of individual TCRs with disease status, and machine learning were combined to predict cytomegalovirus infection status. On average, over 200,000 unique TCR beta nucleotide sequences were sequenced per donor among a few hundred genotyped donors of the cohort, with approximately 18% of those sequences being non-productive. In a later genetic analysis, genome-wide SNP genotypes for about 55% of the roughly 700 donors were used, and that subset was treated as a discovery cohort. To decide whether each TCR beta V gene segment behaved as functional or pseudogenic, an earlier analysis of some 570 of the donors relied on high-throughput TCR beta sequencing. The study profiled the T cell repertoires of more than 500 subjects by immunosequencing and related them to cytomegalovirus serostatus. Among the approximately 400 genotyped donors, roughly 80% belonged to the genetic ancestry cluster associated with self-reported Caucasian donors. General study outcomes and caveats: A further reported finding was that TCR beta sequences accurately predicted the HLA-A and HLA-B alleles for most subjects in the first cohort. The earlier analysis of about 600 of the donors excluded around 17 rarely observed V segments, including chromosome 9 orphons, because counts were too low. The authors suggested that the approach could potentially be generalized to other disease states and immunological phenotypes. A later analysis found that most CMV-associated TCR beta chains appeared HLA-restricted, with HLA associations seemingly driven largely by CMV exposure. Because some donors lacked HLA typing at each locus, the association tests relied only on the typed subset. In this cohort, only TCR beta chains were sequenced, and detectable features were limited by the absence of alpha or paired-chain data. In a later analysis, some 17,000 TCR beta sequences were associated with specific HLA alleles at a false discovery rate of 0.05. The classifier was reported to diagnose cytomegalovirus status with high specificity and sensitivity in both the original and validation cohorts. In a later analysis, TCR association rates were found to vary across HLA loci, with the most associated TCRs seen for DRB1 alleles and the fewest for HLA-C alleles. Roughly uniform sequencing depth across donors was assumed in presence/absence analyses, although this assumption may not hold. An earlier analysis of approximately 600 of the donors showed that most TCR beta V segments appeared in productive rearrangements either about 87% or about 30% of the time, which broadly matched IMGT annotations. In vitro tests confirmed that a few of the cytomegalovirus-associated TCR beta chains recognize cytomegalovirus antigens. For the cohort, immune exposure information was limited to CMV serostatus. Most TCR sequences were seen in very few donors, while some public TCRs were found in many individuals. In the study, around 150 TCR beta chains were listed as associated with cytomegalovirus. Some IMGT-functional V segments, including TRBV6-2 and TRBV6-3, could not be distinguished by the 87-base-pair reads and were therefore excluded. A cluster of highly shared sequence variants was judged likely to represent a technical artifact of the sequencing pipeline. An association between a missense DCLRE1C variant and V-gene and J-gene trimming of TCR beta chains was found in a later genetic analysis and replicated in an independent cohort. Compared with the 666-donor mean, donors in an Asian-associated ancestry cluster had fewer N-insertions in productive TCRs, according to a later genetic analysis. A later analysis found that HLA-associated TCR beta chains were more clonally expanded and had lower generation probabilities than equally common non-associated chains. A later analysis reported that several top co-occurrence clusters appeared linked to parvovirus B19, influenza, CMV and Epstein-Barr virus. When HLA alleles, especially DR and DQ, strongly co-occurred, TCR associations were difficult to assign to individual alleles. Correlated functional status among segregating V segments might reflect linkage disequilibrium, but an unknown experimental factor could not be ruled out.

The cohort consisted of some 730 healthy bone marrow donors. At the time of sampling, every cohort member was nominally healthy, though immune exposures that went unrecorded were likely present. The donor tested CMV seronegative and was one of the 352 seronegative cohort members. A peripheral blood sample was provided by each donor, and peripheral blood mononuclear cells were used for TCR beta sequencing. The Qiagen DNeasy Blood Extraction Kit was used to extract genomic DNA from the blood cell samples. Receptor libraries were prepared by the immunoSEQ multiplex PCR assay. For the multiplex PCR, a mixture combining 60 forward primers for TCR Vbeta segments and 13 reverse primers for TCR Jbeta segments was used. Amplification of the CDR3 region of rearranged TCR beta genes was performed with a multiplex PCR assay on genomic DNA. The Illumina HiSeq System was used to sequence the amplified TCR beta libraries as 87-base-pair reads. For the original study's pipeline: A later analysis tallied 80 million to 95 million unique TCR beta chains across the 700 or so repertoires, and about 10 million of those chains were shared by two or more donors. Raw reads were error-corrected and collapsed into unique sequences by a nearest-neighbor algorithm in which closely related sequences were merged to remove PCR and sequencing errors. CDR3 sequences were aligned to IMGT reference sequences to assign V, D and J gene segments. For a sequence to be retained, a match of at least six nucleotides to both a V gene segment and a J gene segment was required. A rearrangement was called productive if the CDR3 had no stop codons and remained in frame with V and J, and every other rearrangement was called non-productive. Following IMGT convention, CDR3 was defined as the stretch from the second conserved V-encoded cysteine to the conserved J-encoded phenylalanine. Sequences without an unambiguous match to a single V gene segment were excluded from the earlier analysis of several hundred of the donors. An earlier analysis of about 600 of the donors called V segments functional above 56.7% productive rearrangements and segregating when the between-donor standard deviation exceeded 5%. A statistical classification framework was developed to diagnose cytomegalovirus status using the catalog of TCR beta chain sequences. A later analysis assigned V and J genes by comparing TCR nucleotide sequences with IMGT/GENE-DB human TR gene sequences. A later analysis assigned CDR3 sequences and most-parsimonious VDJ recombination scenarios with the TCRdist pipeline. In a later analysis, each TCR beta chain was defined by its CDR3 amino acid sequence together with its V-gene family, and reads without a unique V-gene family were excluded. As a way to deal with suspected cross-contamination and a sequencing artifact, a later analysis dropped approximately 590 nucleotide sequences that were highly shared and had low generation probability. A later analysis calculated a clonal expansion index for each public chain from normalized within-repertoire ranks of inferred template counts. In a later analysis, generation probabilities were computed using a VDJ recombination model fitted to out-of-frame rearrangements, and the results were checked against IGoR. A later analysis scored TCR-TCR, TCR-HLA and TCR-CMV co-occurrence with hypergeometric tests, applying a repertoire-size bias correction to TCR pairs. In a later analysis, false discovery rates were estimated by permuting HLA or CMV assignments 20 times. A later analysis grouped co-occurring TCRs with DBSCAN, adding TCRdist sequence similarity when clustering within HLA-allele-positive subsets. For co-occurrence clustering, repertoires with fewer than 30,000 or more than 120,000 public chains were excluded, along with roughly 5 repertoires with anomalous nucleotide sharing. TCRdb took over this immuneACCESS table, retaining in-frame rearrangements with V and J assigned. Such tables are incomplete; in checked studies, under half of the missing clones stem from an unresolved V gene, and the remainder is unexplained. V and J calls and clone size follow that table, whereas D and trimming were derived from the DNA. This sample lists 85,000 to 130,000 clones; around 80% were detected once. The ten top clones hold about 1.2% of the sample.

CDR1 MGHRA and CDR2 YSYEKL are derived from the germline V gene. From the cysteine up to the phenylalanine, the CDR3 has a length of 14 residues. The sequence is cut down to CDR3 DNA, 42 bases in frame from base 1. For this chain, trimming is 4 bases at the V end and 1 base at the J end, and the number of junction bases without a gene match is 2. Concerning this clone: Its specific antigen is unknown. No base qualities exist here, and no much larger clone lies one base off it.

This receptor chain uses TRBV4-1 and TRBJ2-3; 7 central bases correspond to TRBD1. The sequenced sample consisted of PBMCs. The TCR originated in a woman younger than 30 in good health and CMV-seronegative. The CDR3 has the sequence CASSRTGGTDTQYF. In nucleotides, the sequence is TGCGCCAGCAGCCGCACAGGGGGCACAGATACGCAGTATTTT.